This is a list of T cell receptor beta chains from one sample in a study of blood T cell repertoires in COVID-19. The data were produced by immunoSEQ multiplex PCR, yet TCRdb's version contains in-frame clones alone and is incomplete. Of 100,000 to 120,000 clones in the sample, about 80% were seen once. Sequences were obtained from peripheral blood. The receptors originated from an elderly woman with active or convalescent COVID-19. CDR3s include the opening cysteine and the closing phenylalanine or tryptophan. Fields, in order: D gene, clone size, V gene, J gene, CDR3 DNA, CDR3 protein. The D gene is left open where the match is weak. The size entry is marked missing in some rows and otherwise reads once, few, many or a size class.

D: TRBD2
size: few
V: TRBV6-5
J: TRBJ2-5
DNA: TGTGCCAGCAGGCTCGGGGGGGTCCAAGAGACCCAGTACTTC
CDR3: CASRLGGVQETQYF

D: TRBD2
size: NA
V: TRBV5-4
J: TRBJ2-5
DNA: TGTGCCAGCAGCTTGGCAGCGGGAGTAAGGGAGACCCAGTACTTC
CDR3: CASSLAAGVRETQYF

D: NA
size: NA
V: TRBV14
J: TRBJ2-3
DNA: TGTGCCAGCAGCCAACACTCAAAATCACTCACAGATACGCAGTATTTT
CDR3: CASSQHSKSLTDTQYF

D: NA
size: NA
V: TRBV4-1
J: TRBJ2-3
DNA: TGCGCCAGCAGCCAAGTATGGAGCGGGTACGCAGAGGATACGCAGTATTTT
CDR3: CASSQVWSGYAEDTQYF

D: NA
size: NA
V: TRBV5-4
J: TRBJ1-4
DNA: TGTGCCAGCAGTCGTACTTTGGACTCCAAACTGTTTTTT
CDR3: CASSRTLDSKLFF

D: NA
size: NA
V: TRBV9
J: TRBJ1-3
DNA: TGTGCCAGCAGCTATGAGGCAGCGGGAAACACCATATATTTT
CDR3: CASSYEAAGNTIYF

D: TRBD1
size: NA
V: TRBV11-2
J: TRBJ2-1
DNA: TGTGCCAGCAGCCGCCTAGGGGGCGCCTACAATGAGCAGTTCTTC
CDR3: CASSRLGGAYNEQFF

D: NA
size: few
V: TRBV4-3
J: TRBJ2-1
DNA: TGCGCCAGCAGCCAAGACAGCTACAATGAGCAGTTCTTC
CDR3: CASSQDSYNEQFF

D: TRBD1
size: NA
V: TRBV6-5
J: TRBJ1-4
DNA: TGTGCCAGCAGTTTAACGACAGGGGGCCATGAAAAACTGTTTTTT
CDR3: CASSLTTGGHEKLFF

D: TRBD2
size: NA
V: TRBV5-1
J: TRBJ2-5
DNA: TGCGCCAGCAGAACCAGCGGGAGGGCAGAAGAGACCCAGTACTTC
CDR3: CASRTSGRAEETQYF

D: NA
size: NA
V: TRBV7-9
J: TRBJ1-2
DNA: TGTGCCAGCAGCTTAGGAGAAGTGAACTATGGCTACACCTTC
CDR3: CASSLGEVNYGYTF

D: NA
size: few
V: TRBV7-2
J: TRBJ1-6
DNA: TGTGCCAGCAGCGAGGGTTTGTCACCCCTCCACTTT
CDR3: CASSEGLSPLHF

D: NA
size: NA
V: TRBV18
J: TRBJ1-3
DNA: TGTGCCAGCTCACCAACTGCTGATTCTGGAAACACCATATATTTT
CDR3: CASSPTADSGNTIYF

D: NA
size: NA
V: TRBV28
J: TRBJ1-5
DNA: TGTGCCAGCAGGATACCCGGTTGGAGCAATCAGCCCCAGCATTTT
CDR3: CASRIPGWSNQPQHF

D: NA
size: NA
V: TRBV29-1
J: TRBJ2-5
DNA: TGCAGCGTTGACGCGGCAGGGCGAGAGACCCAGTACTTC
CDR3: CSVDAAGRETQYF

D: NA
size: NA
V: TRBV11-2
J: TRBJ2-1
DNA: TGTGCCAGCAGCACCCCCGGCGGGGTCTACAATGAGCAGTTCTTC
CDR3: CASSTPGGVYNEQFF

D: NA
size: NA
V: TRBV4-2
J: TRBJ2-7
DNA: TGTGCCAGCAGCCAACCCGTGGATAGACAGGGCGGAGGGCGCGGGCCCTACGAGCAGTACTTC
CDR3: CASSQPVDRQGGGRGPYEQYF

D: NA
size: NA
V: TRBV18
J: TRBJ2-1
DNA: TGTGCCAGCTCACCAAAGACTAGCTCCTACAATGAGCAGTTCTTC
CDR3: CASSPKTSSYNEQFF

D: NA
size: NA
V: TRBV2
J: TRBJ2-1
DNA: TGTGCCAGCAGTGAAGGCGAAAGCTCCTACAATGAGCAGTTCTTC
CDR3: CASSEGESSYNEQFF

D: TRBD1
size: few
V: TRBV13
J: TRBJ2-7
DNA: TGTGCCAGCGGGGTCAGGGGGACCGAGCAGTACTTC
CDR3: CASGVRGTEQYF

D: NA
size: NA
V: TRBV19
J: TRBJ1-2
DNA: TGTGCCAGTAGTAGAGGTTCGACAGGAGACTATGGCTACACCTTC
CDR3: CASSRGSTGDYGYTF

D: NA
size: NA
V: TRBV9
J: TRBJ2-1
DNA: TGTGCCAGCAGCTCGCCACTGAATGAGGGCTACAATGAGCAGTTCTTC
CDR3: CASSSPLNEGYNEQFF

D: NA
size: few
V: TRBV10-3
J: TRBJ2-1
DNA: TGTGCCATCAGAGGGGACTCAGAGCAGTTCTTC
CDR3: CAIRGDSEQFF

D: NA
size: NA
V: TRBV27
J: TRBJ2-2
DNA: TGTGCCAGCATGGGTGGCGGGGACGCTGCGAACACCGGGGAGCTGTTTTTT
CDR3: CASMGGGDAANTGELFF

D: NA
size: NA
V: TRBV29-1
J: TRBJ2-2
DNA: TGCAGCGTTGTCTATAGCCACACCGGGGAGCTGTTTTTT
CDR3: CSVVYSHTGELFF

D: NA
size: NA
V: TRBV5-1
J: TRBJ2-5
DNA: TGCGCCAGCAGCTCCGCGAAACTTGGGACTGTGGAGACCCAGTACTTC
CDR3: CASSSAKLGTVETQYF

D: TRBD2
size: once
V: TRBV7-2
J: TRBJ2-3
DNA: TGTGCCAGCAGCTTAGTGACTAGCGGAGGTCTTGATGATACGCAGTATTTT
CDR3: CASSLVTSGGLDDTQYF

D: TRBD1
size: NA
V: TRBV3-1/TRBV3-2
J: TRBJ2-2
DNA: TGTGCCAGCAGCTCCGGGACAGGGGACACCGGGGAGCTGTTTTTT
CDR3: CASSSGTGDTGELFF

D: NA
size: NA
V: TRBV5-6
J: TRBJ2-6
DNA: TGTGCCAGCAGCTTGGTAGATTCTGGGGCCAACGTCCTGACTTTC
CDR3: CASSLVDSGANVLTF

D: NA
size: NA
V: TRBV29-1
J: TRBJ1-1
DNA: TGCAGCGTTGGGTTCAGGGGAACGGCTGAAGCTTTCTTT
CDR3: CSVGFRGTAEAFF

D: NA
size: once
V: TRBV24-1
J: TRBJ1-5
DNA: TGTGCCACCAGTGATGATACAGGGTCGGGTCAGCCCCAGCATTTT
CDR3: CATSDDTGSGQPQHF

D: NA
size: NA
V: TRBV7-2
J: TRBJ1-2
DNA: TGTGCCAGCAGCCCAACTGTATTCGCAGGTTTGAAAGGCTACACCTTC
CDR3: CASSPTVFAGLKGYTF

D: NA
size: once
V: TRBV2
J: TRBJ1-1
DNA: TGTGCCAGCGAAGGGGTCGGTAACACTGAAGCTTTCTTT
CDR3: CASEGVGNTEAFF

D: TRBD1
size: NA
V: TRBV6-6
J: TRBJ1-1
DNA: TGTGCCAGCAGCCGGGACAGGGTGTCCTTAGGCACTGAAGCTTTCTTT
CDR3: CASSRDRVSLGTEAFF

D: TRBD1
size: NA
V: TRBV3-1/TRBV3-2
J: TRBJ1-1
DNA: TGTGCCAGCAGCCCCGGACAGGGATATATATGGGTAGCTTTCTTT
CDR3: CASSPGQGYIWVAFF

D: NA
size: NA
V: TRBV2
J: TRBJ2-2
DNA: TGTGCCAGCAGCCAACAGGGTAACACCGGGGAGCTGTTTTTT
CDR3: CASSQQGNTGELFF

D: TRBD2
size: NA
V: TRBV29-1
J: TRBJ2-7
DNA: TGCAGCGTTGACTGGGCTAGCGGGAGCCCCTACGAGCAGTACTTC
CDR3: CSVDWASGSPYEQYF

D: TRBD2
size: NA
V: TRBV24-1
J: TRBJ2-5
DNA: TGTGCCACCAGTGAGCCGGGACTCGAGGGAGGGGAGACCCAGTACTTC
CDR3: CATSEPGLEGGETQYF